This is a list of T cell receptor beta chains from one sample in a study of cytomegalovirus exposure and HLA in healthy donors. Sequencing used immunoSEQ multiplex PCR; TCRdb keeps in-frame clones, though not all of them. The sample lists 90,000 or so clones, about 75% occurring once. Sequencing was carried out using PBMCs. These receptors were collected from a female donor in good health and CMV-seronegative. The CDR3 runs from the conserved cysteine through the conserved F or W. Fields, in order: V gene, J gene, D gene, clone size, CDR3 DNA, CDR3 protein. A D gene is named only where the DNA matches it firmly. Rows give clone size only sometimes, using once, few, many, or a class for an expanded clone.

v_gene: TRBV2
j_gene: TRBJ2-3
d_gene: TRBD2
abundance: NA
CDR3nt: TGTGCCAGCAAGGGACTAACAGATACGCAGTATTTT
CDR3aa: CASKGLTDTQYF

v_gene: TRBV29-1
j_gene: TRBJ2-7
d_gene: NA
abundance: NA
CDR3nt: TGCAGCGTCGGGCCCGGGGGCTACGAGCAGTACTTC
CDR3aa: CSVGPGGYEQYF

v_gene: TRBV7-2
j_gene: TRBJ2-7
d_gene: TRBD2
abundance: once
CDR3nt: TGTGCCAGCAGCCTTAGCGGGGGGTACGAGCAGTACTTC
CDR3aa: CASSLSGGYEQYF

v_gene: TRBV5-4
j_gene: TRBJ2-1
d_gene: TRBD2
abundance: NA
CDR3nt: TGTGCCAGCAGCTTGGTGGGACTAGCTAAAAATGAGCAGTTCTTC
CDR3aa: CASSLVGLAKNEQFF

v_gene: TRBV19
j_gene: TRBJ1-5
d_gene: TRBD1
abundance: NA
CDR3nt: TGTGCCAGTAGCCCCGGACAGGGCAGCAATCAGCCCCAGCATTTT
CDR3aa: CASSPGQGSNQPQHF

v_gene: TRBV6-5
j_gene: TRBJ2-7
d_gene: TRBD1
abundance: once
CDR3nt: TGTGCCAGCAGTTACTCTAAGGGGGCCACCTACGAGCAGTACTTC
CDR3aa: CASSYSKGATYEQYF

v_gene: TRBV13
j_gene: TRBJ2-3
d_gene: NA
abundance: NA
CDR3nt: TGTGCCAGCAGCTCGTCGGTTGGGGGGAGAGGAGATACGCAGTATTTT
CDR3aa: CASSSSVGGRGDTQYF

v_gene: TRBV6-1
j_gene: TRBJ2-5
d_gene: TRBD2
abundance: NA
CDR3nt: TGTGCCAGCATAGCCGGGACTAGCGGGGAAGAGACCCAGTACTTC
CDR3aa: CASIAGTSGEETQYF

v_gene: TRBV19
j_gene: TRBJ1-5
d_gene: NA
abundance: NA
CDR3nt: TGTGCCAGTAGTATTCAGGGCAGGGATAATCAGCCCCAGCATTTT
CDR3aa: CASSIQGRDNQPQHF

v_gene: TRBV11-3
j_gene: TRBJ2-7
d_gene: NA
abundance: NA
CDR3nt: TGTGCCACCTTCGGGGTGGGACACCCTACCGACTACGAGCAGTACTTC
CDR3aa: CATFGVGHPTDYEQYF

v_gene: TRBV2
j_gene: TRBJ2-5
d_gene: NA
abundance: NA
CDR3nt: TGTGCCAGCAGTGGGGGCAACCAAGAGACCCAGTACTTC
CDR3aa: CASSGGNQETQYF

v_gene: TRBV9
j_gene: TRBJ2-7
d_gene: TRBD2
abundance: NA
CDR3nt: TGTGCCAGCAGCCTAGGGACTAGCGGGTCCTACGAGCAGTACTTC
CDR3aa: CASSLGTSGSYEQYF

v_gene: TRBV6-5
j_gene: TRBJ2-7
d_gene: TRBD2
abundance: NA
CDR3nt: TGTGCCAGCAGTTACTCGACGCTAGCGGCCGAGCAGTACTTC
CDR3aa: CASSYSTLAAEQYF

v_gene: TRBV5-6
j_gene: TRBJ2-5
d_gene: NA
abundance: once
CDR3nt: TGTGCCAGCAGCCCCCTCGGGGAACTTTACCAAGAGACCCAGTACTTC
CDR3aa: CASSPLGELYQETQYF

v_gene: TRBV6-5
j_gene: TRBJ2-2
d_gene: TRBD1
abundance: NA
CDR3nt: TGTGCCAGCAGTTACCAACAGACAGGGGTTGGGGAGCTGTTTTTT
CDR3aa: CASSYQQTGVGELFF

v_gene: TRBV28
j_gene: TRBJ1-2
d_gene: NA
abundance: NA
CDR3nt: TGTGCCAGCAGTTTGTTGGGAGATGGCTACACCTTC
CDR3aa: CASSLLGDGYTF

v_gene: TRBV2
j_gene: TRBJ1-1
d_gene: NA
abundance: few
CDR3nt: TGTGCCAGCAGCCTAAGGGGGAACACTGAAGCTTTCTTT
CDR3aa: CASSLRGNTEAFF

v_gene: TRBV7-2
j_gene: TRBJ1-4
d_gene: TRBD1
abundance: NA
CDR3nt: TGTGCCAGCAGTCCCCGGGACAGGAATGAAAAACTGTTTTTT
CDR3aa: CASSPRDRNEKLFF

v_gene: TRBV28
j_gene: TRBJ1-4
d_gene: NA
abundance: few
CDR3nt: TGTGCCAGCAGCATACGGACAGCAACTAATGAAAAACTGTTTTTT
CDR3aa: CASSIRTATNEKLFF

v_gene: TRBV21-1
j_gene: TRBJ1-4
d_gene: NA
abundance: once
CDR3nt: TGTGCCAGCATCCCGGGACAGGGGGCAACTAATGAAAAACTGTTTTTT
CDR3aa: CASIPGQGATNEKLFF

v_gene: TRBV6-5
j_gene: TRBJ2-7
d_gene: TRBD1
abundance: NA
CDR3nt: TGTGCCAGCAGAGGACAGGGGTCCTACGAGCAGTACTTC
CDR3aa: CASRGQGSYEQYF

v_gene: TRBV6-5
j_gene: TRBJ2-7
d_gene: NA
abundance: NA
CDR3nt: TGTGCCAGCAGGGCTAATGTGAGGTCGCTCTACGAGCAGTACTTC
CDR3aa: CASRANVRSLYEQYF

v_gene: TRBV28
j_gene: TRBJ2-7
d_gene: TRBD2
abundance: once
CDR3nt: TGTGCCAGCAGCGGTAGCGGGGAAATGTCCTACGAGCAGTACTTC
CDR3aa: CASSGSGEMSYEQYF

v_gene: TRBV11-2
j_gene: TRBJ2-4
d_gene: NA
abundance: NA
CDR3nt: TGTGCCAGCAGCTCCCTTCAGGGGCCGGCAGCCAAAAACATTCAGTACTTC
CDR3aa: CASSSLQGPAAKNIQYF

v_gene: TRBV2
j_gene: TRBJ2-7
d_gene: NA
abundance: NA
CDR3nt: TGTGCCACCACAACAATCCCCTACGAGCAGTACTTC
CDR3aa: CATTTIPYEQYF

v_gene: TRBV7-9
j_gene: TRBJ1-6
d_gene: TRBD1
abundance: few
CDR3nt: TGTGCCAGCAGCTGGGGACAGAATTCACCCCTCCACTTT
CDR3aa: CASSWGQNSPLHF

v_gene: TRBV6-1
j_gene: TRBJ1-5
d_gene: NA
abundance: NA
CDR3nt: TGTGCCAGCAGTGACAGGGTGAACCAGCCCCAGCATTTT
CDR3aa: CASSDRVNQPQHF

v_gene: TRBV7-9
j_gene: TRBJ2-2
d_gene: NA
abundance: NA
CDR3nt: TGTGCCAGCAGCTTAGGGGCCCTTGGCACCGGGGAGCTGTTTTTT
CDR3aa: CASSLGALGTGELFF

v_gene: TRBV27
j_gene: TRBJ2-3
d_gene: TRBD2
abundance: few
CDR3nt: TGTGCCAGCAGGTCCCGAGCGGGAGGGCTCGTAGATACGCAGTATTTT
CDR3aa: CASRSRAGGLVDTQYF

v_gene: TRBV7-8
j_gene: TRBJ1-1
d_gene: TRBD1
abundance: NA
CDR3nt: TGTGCCAGCAGTGAGGGACAGGGAAACACTGAAGCTTTCTTT
CDR3aa: CASSEGQGNTEAFF

v_gene: TRBV18
j_gene: TRBJ2-3
d_gene: TRBD1
abundance: NA
CDR3nt: TGTGCCAGCTCACCAGGGGGACAGGGGGAAGATACGCAGTATTTT
CDR3aa: CASSPGGQGEDTQYF

v_gene: TRBV27
j_gene: TRBJ1-5
d_gene: TRBD1
abundance: once
CDR3nt: TGTGCCAGCACGACAGGGGCTAATCAGCCCCAGCATTTT
CDR3aa: CASTTGANQPQHF

v_gene: TRBV29-1
j_gene: TRBJ1-4
d_gene: NA
abundance: NA
CDR3nt: TGCAGCGTTGCGGTGGGCCCCGAAAAACTGTTTTTT
CDR3aa: CSVAVGPEKLFF

v_gene: TRBV28
j_gene: TRBJ2-4
d_gene: NA
abundance: NA
CDR3nt: TGTGCCAGCAGTTTATCCCTACCACGGGGCATTCAGTACTTC
CDR3aa: CASSLSLPRGIQYF

v_gene: TRBV7-6
j_gene: TRBJ2-1
d_gene: TRBD2
abundance: NA
CDR3nt: TGTGCCAGCAGCAGCGGGAGGGGGAATGAGCAGTTCTTC
CDR3aa: CASSSGRGNEQFF

v_gene: TRBV5-1
j_gene: TRBJ2-1
d_gene: TRBD2
abundance: NA
CDR3nt: TGCGCCAGCAGCTTCGGCGGGGGCTACAATGAGCAGTTCTTC
CDR3aa: CASSFGGGYNEQFF

v_gene: TRBV2
j_gene: TRBJ1-1
d_gene: NA
abundance: NA
CDR3nt: TGTGCCAGCACTCGAGGAGTGAACACTGAAGCTTTCTTT
CDR3aa: CASTRGVNTEAFF

v_gene: TRBV5-1
j_gene: TRBJ2-7
d_gene: NA
abundance: NA
CDR3nt: TGCGCCAGCAGCTTGAGAGGGTCGCCCTACGAGCAGTACTTC
CDR3aa: CASSLRGSPYEQYF

v_gene: TRBV2
j_gene: TRBJ2-7
d_gene: NA
abundance: NA
CDR3nt: TGTGCCAGCAGCCTTAAGAGGTACGAGCAGTACTTC
CDR3aa: CASSLKRYEQYF

v_gene: TRBV7-9
j_gene: TRBJ1-2
d_gene: TRBD1
abundance: once
CDR3nt: TGTGCCAGCAGCGTACAGGGGGGAGGCTACACCTTC
CDR3aa: CASSVQGGGYTF

v_gene: TRBV6-1
j_gene: TRBJ2-7
d_gene: NA
abundance: NA
CDR3nt: TGTGCCAGCAGGGATGGACAAAACTACGAGCAGTACTTC
CDR3aa: CASRDGQNYEQYF

v_gene: TRBV29-1
j_gene: TRBJ1-2
d_gene: NA
abundance: NA
CDR3nt: TGCAGCGTTGATCGGGGTGGAATAGCCGGCTACACCTTC
CDR3aa: CSVDRGGIAGYTF

v_gene: TRBV9
j_gene: TRBJ1-3
d_gene: NA
abundance: NA
CDR3nt: TGTGCCAGCAGCGTAGAAGGGGGGGCTGGAAACACCATATATTTT
CDR3aa: CASSVEGGAGNTIYF

v_gene: TRBV4-2
j_gene: TRBJ2-5
d_gene: NA
abundance: once
CDR3nt: TGTGCCAGCAGCCAAGAAGGCGGAAGGGAGACCCAGTACTTC
CDR3aa: CASSQEGGRETQYF

v_gene: TRBV5-6
j_gene: TRBJ2-7
d_gene: NA
abundance: NA
CDR3nt: TGTGCCAGCAGCCGCGGACAGAGCTACGAGCAGTACTTC
CDR3aa: CASSRGQSYEQYF

v_gene: TRBV4-1
j_gene: TRBJ1-1
d_gene: NA
abundance: NA
CDR3nt: TGCGCCAGCAGCCAAGCCGGGGTCATGGGCACTGAAGCTTTCTTT
CDR3aa: CASSQAGVMGTEAFF

v_gene: TRBV28
j_gene: TRBJ1-1
d_gene: TRBD1
abundance: NA
CDR3nt: TGTGCCGGAGGACAGGATAACACTGAAGCTTTCTTT
CDR3aa: CAGGQDNTEAFF

v_gene: TRBV5-5
j_gene: TRBJ1-5
d_gene: NA
abundance: NA
CDR3nt: TGTGCCAGCAGCTTGGCCGGGTCAGCTTATCAGCCCCAGCATTTT
CDR3aa: CASSLAGSAYQPQHF

v_gene: TRBV10-2
j_gene: TRBJ2-3
d_gene: TRBD2
abundance: few
CDR3nt: TGCGCCAGCAGTGACCTAGCGGGGACCACAGATACGCAGTATTTT
CDR3aa: CASSDLAGTTDTQYF

v_gene: TRBV6-5
j_gene: TRBJ2-7
d_gene: TRBD1
abundance: NA
CDR3nt: TGTGCCAGCAGTTACTCTAGGGACAGGGGGCTGTACGAGCAGTACTTC
CDR3aa: CASSYSRDRGLYEQYF

v_gene: TRBV6-1
j_gene: TRBJ2-7
d_gene: TRBD2
abundance: NA
CDR3nt: TGTGCCAGCAGCAAGACTAGCCAGTACGAGCAGTACTTC
CDR3aa: CASSKTSQYEQYF

v_gene: TRBV29-1
j_gene: TRBJ1-2
d_gene: NA
abundance: NA
CDR3nt: TGCAGCGTTCGACATGAAGTCTATGGCTACACCTTC
CDR3aa: CSVRHEVYGYTF